This T cell receptor (beta chain) derives from a study of PD-1 blockade in classical Hodgkin lymphoma. Germline values: CDR1 SGHTA, CDR2 FQGNSA. The CDR3 is 14 residues long. Between the trimmed V and J ends, which lost 1 base and 4 bases, there was a span of 9 bases. The table lists this clone with a few counts. Its antigen is as yet unknown. Relapse after autologous stem cell transplantation occurred in every patient, and brentuximab vedotin exposure varied. Overall study findings and caveats: In CD4+ cells, TCR diversity went up significantly by C4D1, but in CD8+ cells it did not.

The table came from immunoSEQ multiplex PCR; TCRdb's copy has only in-frame clones and leaves some out. The sample shows 30,000 to 35,000 clones, 75% to 85% of them seen only once. The sequence was collected from a human donor with classical Hodgkin lymphoma. The specimen comprised peripheral blood mononuclear cells (PBMCs), sampled at baseline. The chain is built from TRBV7-2 and TRBJ2-3; D uncertain. This chain's CDR3 is CASSLEMRSDTQYF. The CDR3 region has the DNA TGTGCCAGCAGCTTAGAGATGCGATCAGATACGCAGTATTTT. Using reference TRBV7-2 and TRBJ2-3 for the parts outside the CDR3, the full variable domain is GAGVSQSPSNKVTEKGKDVELRCDPISGHTALYWYRQSLGQGLEFLIYFQGNSAPDKSGLPSDRFSAERTGGSVSTLTIQRTQQEDSAVYLCASSLEMRSDTQYFGPGTRLTVL.